This TCR beta chain was captured in a study of cytomegalovirus exposure and HLA in healthy donors. Overall study: The 110 million or so unique TCR beta sequences, from roughly 170 million T cells, were found by an earlier analysis. Findings and caveats of the study: A later look showed TCR association rates differing by HLA locus, highest for DRB1 and lowest for HLA-C.

CDR3 length: 13 residues. The ends lost 10 bases at V and 3 bases at J; junction bases unmatched: 8. CDR1 and CDR2 (germline): MDHEN, SYDVKM. This PCR relied on a set of 60 Vbeta primers and 13 Jbeta primers. Per the original methods: The authors later counted 65 million to 90 million unique TCR beta chains, 9 million to 14 million of them shared. Using immunoSEQ multiplex PCR, the repertoire was profiled, and TCRdb retains in-frame clones only, with some absent. Clone size and V and J calls were adopted from that table, with D and trimming inferred from the DNA. The data hold around 130,000 clones, with approximately 80% observed a single time. Comments on this clone: Its antigen is not known.

V gene TRBV28 combines with J gene TRBJ2-7; 8 bases are shared with TRBD1. The sequenced material came from PBMCs. The source is a girl aged 2-10 years in good health and CMV-seronegative. In nucleotides, the CDR3 is TGTGCCACCCGACAGGGGATCAACTACGAGCAGTACTTC. It translates to CATRQGINYEQYF.